Shown below are 22 T cell receptor beta chains from a single sample sequenced in a study of tumor-infiltrating lymphocytes in primary liver carcinoma. Investigators took RNA and DNA out together from roughly 20-30 mg of unsorted bulk tissue. From roughly 0.5 ug total RNA, TCR beta cDNA was generated with a primer in the constant region. ARM-PCR, slightly modified, supplied the TCR beta libraries through three nested multiplex PCR rounds. The first two PCR rounds used TRBV1-TRBV30 forward primers with a C-beta reverse primer, 10 cycles each. TCRdb analysed the multiplex PCR reads with MiXCR anew, one entry per CDR3 protein. The sample lists some 21,000 distinct CDR3 sequences, about 79% occurring once. The material sequenced was liver tumor tissue from sampling region 1. Documented subset: tumor region T1, superior pole. Source of these receptors: a young woman with primary liver carcinoma and hepatitis B virus infection.

As regards this clonotype: Germline is not matched at one junction end, which may reflect a read error. The chain employs TRBV19 and TRBJ1-5; no clear D. The CDR3 is 14 residues long. CDR1 is LNHDA and CDR2 is SQIVND in the germline V gene (reference sequence). CDR3 sequence (DNA): TGTGCCAGTAGTGATCCGGGATTAGGTCAGGCCCAGCATTTT. Amino acid sequence: CASSDPGLGQAQHF.

On this clonotype itself: A junction end diverges from the germline sequence, so it may reflect a read error. CDR3 bases: TGTGACAGCAGCTCCTTTAGACTAGCGGAAGAGGACACCGGGGAGCTGTTTTTT. It codes for CDSSSFRLAEEDTGELFF. This chain joins TRBV7-8 and TRBJ2-2; 9 bases agree with TRBD2. CDR3 length equals 18 residues. The germline gives CDR1 SGHVS, CDR2 FQNEAQ.

Comments on this clonotype: An end of the junction differs from the germline gene, which may be a read error. The V call is TRBV12-3 or TRBV12-4, the J call TRBJ2-2, with 7 bases matching TRBD1. This CDR3 region has 14 residues. The CDR3 here is CASTRGQSAGEMFF. As DNA, the CDR3 is TGTGCCAGCACTAGGGGACAGAGCGCCGGGGAGATGTTTTTT.

In this sample, this clonotype turned up once. No conserved phenylalanine or tryptophan ends this CDR3, so it is likely a read error. This chain uses TRBV4-3 with TRBJ2-7; 7 bases are a match to TRBD2. V gave up 1 base and J gave up 3 bases; unmatched junction bases: 15. Germline V CDR1 and CDR2: LGHNA, YSLEER. This CDR3 has 18 amino acids. CDR3 residues: CASSQAVTGGQINYEQYC. The CDR3 DNA is TGCGCCAGCAGCCAAGCTGTGACGGGGGGTCAAATTAACTACGAGCAGTACTGC.

The chain carries TRBV5-6 and TRBJ2-2; no clear D. The CDR3 is 15 amino acids. Trimming took 8 bases from V and 7 from J, leaving 21 bases between them. Germline V lookup: CDR1 SGHDT, CDR2 YYEEEE. CDR3 sequence reads: CASSMAPNVIGELFF. The CDR3 DNA reads TGTGCCAGTAGCATGGCACCCAATGTCATCGGGGAGCTGTTTTTT.

The chain links TRBV29-1 to TRBJ2-2, with 7 positions matching TRBD2. J was trimmed by 7 bases and V by 7 bases; bases with no gene match: 18. CDR1 is SQVTM, CDR2 ANQGSEA, per germline. The CDR3 is 16 amino acids. The CDR3 bases are TGCAGCGCGAAACCGGGGCAGGCAGAGCGGGACGGGGAGCTGTTTTTT. Protein sequence: CSAKPGQAERDGELFF.

Only one count was recorded for this clonotype. At one of its ends the junction is not consistent with the germline gene, which may arise from a read error. The chain employs TRBV29-1 and TRBJ2-7, with 7 bases aligning to TRBD2. Germline loops: CDR1 SQVTM, CDR2 ANQGSEA. This CDR3 is built from 15 residues. CDR3 coding DNA: TGCAGCGTTGTGATGACTAGCTGGTTAAGCTACGAGCAGTGCTTC. Translated: CSVVMTSWLSYEQCF.

This clonotype was detected only a few times. This chain links TRBV28 with TRBJ2-7; possibly TRBD2 for D (5 bases). The CDR3 covers 15 residues. V lost 2 bases and J 1 base, leaving 12 bases between the germline ends. The germline gives CDR1 MDHEN, CDR2 SYDVKM. As DNA, the CDR3 is TGTGCCAGCAGTTTAATCCGGAGGCCTTCCTACGAGCAGTACTTC. Encoded protein: CASSLIRRPSYEQYF.

The V call is TRBV4-1, the J call TRBJ2-2; D is possibly TRBD1 (6 bases). Germline CDR1 is MGHRA and CDR2 is YSYEKL. This CDR3 contains 15 residues. The ends were cut back, 4 bases at V and 5 bases at J, with 14 bases in the middle. The CDR3 DNA reads as TGCGCCAGCAGCCGTACGAGGGGGAGTACCGGGGAGCTGTTTTTT. Translating gives CASSRTRGSTGELFF.

This clonotype has at least ten counts. The chain combines TRBV28 with TRBJ1-4; D gene ambiguous. Germline loops: CDR1 MDHEN, CDR2 SYDVKM. The CDR3 length is 11 residues. V was trimmed by 2 bases and J by 11 bases, leaving 6 bases between them. CDR3 protein: CASSLSQKLFF. Written as DNA, the CDR3 is TGTGCCAGCAGTTTAAGCCAGAAACTGTTTTTT.

Remarks on this clonotype: The CDR3 ends on some other residue instead of the conserved phenylalanine or tryptophan, so this is likely a read error. This chain connects TRBV6-1 to TRBJ2-7; 10 bases are a match to TRBD2. The CDR3 has 14 residues. Trimming cost V 5 bases and J 6 bases; bases outside gene matches: 7. The germline V gene has CDR1 MNHNS and CDR2 SASEGT. This chain's CDR3 is CASSSLAGVCEQYL. In DNA form, the CDR3 reads TGTGCCAGCAGTAGCCTAGCGGGAGTGTGCGAGCAGTACCTC.

This sequence joins TRBV28 and TRBJ2-7; the match to TRBD2 covers 8 bases. This CDR3 is 15 amino acids long. J gave up 3 bases and V 7 bases, and 11 bases lay outside the gene matches. The germline V gene has CDR1 MDHEN and CDR2 SYDVKM. The CDR3, as DNA: TGTGCCAGCATTGTCTTCGGGGGGGCCGACTACGAGCAGTACTTC. This translates into CASIVFGGADYEQYF.

The count of this clonotype is one. The junction and the germline gene differ at one end; a read error may be behind it. The rearrangement joins TRBV28 to TRBJ2-1; D may be TRBD2 (6 bases). CDR3 length equals 14 residues. The germline CDR1 and CDR2 sequences are MDHEN and SYDVKM. The CDR3 loop is CTSSRTRGLNEQFF. The CDR3 nucleotides are TGTACCAGCAGTCGCACCCGGGGGTTAAATGAGCAGTTCTTC.

By proportion, this clonotype is large. The J gene is TRBJ1-2, the V gene TRBV4-3; D not resolved. The V gene's germline CDR1 is LGHNA and CDR2 YSLEER. V was pared by 5 bases and J by 4 bases, with 14 bases between. The CDR3 is 14 residues long. CDR3 amino acids: CASSAELEIYGYTF. Here the CDR3 DNA reads TGCGCCAGCAGCGCTGAGTTGGAGATCTATGGCTACACCTTC.

The V and J genes are TRBV12-3 or TRBV12-4 and TRBJ2-1; 11 bases fit TRBD2. The CDR3 is 15 residues long. Trimming cost V 7 bases and J 10 bases; bases outside gene matches: 12. The CDR3 protein is CASTTGTSGPNEQFF. DNA for the CDR3: TGTGCCAGCACCACCGGGACTAGCGGCCCCAACGAGCAGTTCTTC.

Points on this clonotype: Without the conserved terminal phenylalanine or tryptophan, this CDR3 likely stems from a read error. The limits of the CDR3 on the DNA are not certain, so only TCRdb's listed CDR3 is given. The chain employs TRBV11-2 and TRBJ1-2; TRBD1, the table's D call, lacks a check against the DNA. The length of the CDR3 is 13 amino acids, counting both ends. The germline CDR1 and CDR2 sequences are SGHAT and FQNNGV. This CDR3 is CANTQGGGGGYIL.

As to this clonotype: An end of the junction does not agree with germline; a read error may underlie this. The rearrangement uses TRBV11-2 and TRBJ2-7; D may be TRBD1 (7 bases). From germline, CDR1 is SGHAT and CDR2 FQNNGV. The CDR3 is 17 residues long. The CDR3 DNA sequence: TGTGCCAGCAGTATCACAGGAGGGGGCTCATGGGCCTACGCGCAGTACTTC. Protein: CASSITGGGSWAYAQYF.

Comments on this clonotype: Its ends do not fully match the called genes, so a read error is possible. This sequence joins TRBV19 and TRBJ2-1; perhaps TRBD1 as D (6 bases). Germline V gene sequence: CDR1 LNHDA, CDR2 SQIVND (reference sequence). There are 16 residues in the CDR3. Here the CDR3 DNA reads TGTGCCTGTAGACATGAATCGGCCCAGGGGAACGATGAGCAGTTCTTC. Its protein is CACRHESAQGNDEQFF.

The CDR3 DNA sequence: TGTGCCAGCAGCTGGGAGTCGACCCCCAACACAGGCACGCAGTATTTT. Translating gives CASSWESTPNTGTQYF. This chain links TRBV6-6 with TRBJ2-3; D assignment may be TRBD1 or TRBD2 (5 bases each). Per germline, CDR1 MNHNY and CDR2 SVGAGI (reference sequence). The V end was cut by 6 bases, the J end by 9 bases, with 25 bases between. The CDR3 covers 16 residues.

On this clonotype: An end of the junction differs from the germline gene, which may be a read error. The chain employs TRBV6-5 and TRBJ2-2; tentatively, D is TRBD2 (5 bases). CDR1 is MNHEY and CDR2 is SVGAGI in the germline V gene. The CDR3 spans 15 residues. CDR3 bases: TGTGCCAGCAGTCCGCGGGCAGGATTCACCAGGGAGCTGTTTTTT. It is translated as CASSPRAGFTRELFF.

Judged by abundance, this clonotype is medium-sized. The chain carries TRBV5-1 and TRBJ1-3; a possible D gene is TRBD1 (5 bases). The length of the CDR3 is 17 residues. V lost 4 bases and J 0 bases, leaving 17 bases between the germline ends. Germline CDR1 SGHRS, CDR2 YFSETQ. CDR3 in amino acids: CASSITTGTLSGNTIYF. CDR3 nucleotide sequence: TGCGCCAGCAGCATCACGACCGGGACCCTCTCTGGAAACACCATATATTTT.

Points on this clonotype: One end of the junction fails to match germline, which may point to a read error. V and J are TRBV5-1 and TRBJ2-1, with D possibly being TRBD2 (5 bases). Germline CDR1 is SGHRS and CDR2 is YFSETQ. CDR3 length: 16 residues. This CDR3 is CASTPFPDYSYNEHFF. The DNA for the CDR3 is TGCGCCAGCACCCCGTTCCCAGACTATTCATACAATGAGCACTTCTTC.